The sequence of this T cell receptor beta chain was determined in a study of cytomegalovirus exposure and HLA in healthy donors. As to this clone: Its specificity is unknown.

PCR was performed using 60 Vbeta and 13 Jbeta primers. Profiling relied on immunoSEQ multiplex PCR, and the TCRdb table lists in-frame clones only, not all of them. The profile shows 150,000 to 200,000 clones, 65% to 75% of them singletons. Study-wide findings and caveats: An analysis that came later showed most CMV-associated TCR beta chains appearing HLA-restricted. In a later analysis, DRB1 alleles had the most associated TCRs; HLA-C alleles the fewest.

This sequence originates from a girl aged 5-17 years in good health and CMV-seronegative. The specimen was PBMCs.

CDR3 protein: CASSPRDTQETQYF. The CDR3, as DNA: TGTGCCAGCAGCCCCCGGGACACCCAAGAGACCCAGTACTTC. The V and J genes are TRBV6-6 and TRBJ2-5; possibly TRBD1 for D (6 bases). The V gene lost 6 bases and the J gene lost 1 base, with 12 bases spanning the gap. The CDR3 consists of 14 residues. The V gene's germline CDR1 is MNHNY and CDR2 SVGAGI (reference sequence).